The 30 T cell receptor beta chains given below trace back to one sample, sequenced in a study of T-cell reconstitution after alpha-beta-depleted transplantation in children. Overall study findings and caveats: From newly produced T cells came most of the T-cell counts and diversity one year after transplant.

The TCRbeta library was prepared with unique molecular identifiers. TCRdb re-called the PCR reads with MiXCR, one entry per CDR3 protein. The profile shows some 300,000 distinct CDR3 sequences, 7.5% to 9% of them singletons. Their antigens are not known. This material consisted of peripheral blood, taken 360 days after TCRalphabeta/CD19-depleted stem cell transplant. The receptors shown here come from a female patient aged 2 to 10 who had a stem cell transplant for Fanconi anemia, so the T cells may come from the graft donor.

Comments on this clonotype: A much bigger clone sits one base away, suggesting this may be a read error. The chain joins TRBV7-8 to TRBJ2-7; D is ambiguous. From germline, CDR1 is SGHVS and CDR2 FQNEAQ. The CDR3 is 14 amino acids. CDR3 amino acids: CASSYRLGSYEHYV. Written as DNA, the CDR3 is TGTGCCAGCAGCTACCGGCTGGGCTCCTACGAGCATTACGTC.

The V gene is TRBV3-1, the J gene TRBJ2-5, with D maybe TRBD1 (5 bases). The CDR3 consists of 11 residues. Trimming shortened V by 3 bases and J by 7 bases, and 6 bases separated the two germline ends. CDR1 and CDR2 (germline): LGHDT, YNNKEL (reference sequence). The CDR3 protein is CASSHQGTQYF. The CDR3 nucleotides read TGTGCCAGCAGCCATCAGGGGACCCAGTACTTC.

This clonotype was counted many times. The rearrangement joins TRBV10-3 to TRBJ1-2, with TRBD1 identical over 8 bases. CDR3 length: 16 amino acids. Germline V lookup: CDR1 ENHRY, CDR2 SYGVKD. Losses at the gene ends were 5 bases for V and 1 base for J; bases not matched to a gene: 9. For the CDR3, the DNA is TGTGCCATCAGTAATACAGGGGGAGCATTTAACTATGGCTACACCTTC. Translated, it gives CAISNTGGAFNYGYTF.

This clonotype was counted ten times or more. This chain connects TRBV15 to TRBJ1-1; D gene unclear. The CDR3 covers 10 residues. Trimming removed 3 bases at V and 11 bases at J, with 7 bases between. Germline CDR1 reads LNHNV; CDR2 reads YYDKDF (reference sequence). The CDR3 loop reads CATSRPGAFF. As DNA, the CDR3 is TGTGCCACCAGCAGGCCGGGGGCTTTCTTT.

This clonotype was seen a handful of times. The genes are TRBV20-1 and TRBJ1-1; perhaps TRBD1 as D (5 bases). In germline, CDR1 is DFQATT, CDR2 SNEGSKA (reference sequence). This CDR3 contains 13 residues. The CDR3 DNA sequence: TGCAGCAGTGGGTGGGGGGAAGGCACTGAAGCTTTCTTT. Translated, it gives CSSGWGEGTEAFF.

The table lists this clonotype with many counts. The CDR3 DNA is TGTGCCAGCAGCTCGACGACAGGGTTGAACACTGAAGCTTTCTTT. Translated: CASSSTTGLNTEAFF. The chain combines TRBV7-9 with TRBJ1-1; 7 bases align to TRBD1. From germline, CDR1 is SEHNR and CDR2 FQNEAQ (reference sequence). Trimming cost V 4 bases and J 0 bases; bases outside gene matches: 5. The CDR3 sequence is 15 residues long.

The CDR3 loop is CASSRQKGVSEKLFF. For the CDR3, the DNA is TGTGCCAGCAGCCGCCAAAAGGGTGTCTCTGAAAAACTGTTTTTT. This chain connects TRBV7-9 to TRBJ1-4; D not certain. CDR1 and CDR2 from the germline V gene are SEHNR and FQNEAQ (reference sequence). CDR3 length: 15 residues. Trimming cost V 5 bases and J 7 bases, with 17 bases left between them. The full variable domain, rest sourced from reference TRBV7-9 and TRBJ1-4, is DTGVSQNPRHKITKRGQNVTFRCDPISEHNRLYWYRQTLGQGPEFLTYFQNEAQLEKSRLLSDRFSAERPKGSFSTLEIQRTEQGDSAMYLCASSRQKGVSEKLFFGSGTQLSVL.

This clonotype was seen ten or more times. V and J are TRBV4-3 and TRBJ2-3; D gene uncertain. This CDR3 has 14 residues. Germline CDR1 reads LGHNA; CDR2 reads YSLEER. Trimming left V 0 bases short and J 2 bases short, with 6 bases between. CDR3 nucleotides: TGCGCCAGCAGCCAAGATCCCCACACAGATACGCAGTATTTT. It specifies CASSQDPHTDTQYF.

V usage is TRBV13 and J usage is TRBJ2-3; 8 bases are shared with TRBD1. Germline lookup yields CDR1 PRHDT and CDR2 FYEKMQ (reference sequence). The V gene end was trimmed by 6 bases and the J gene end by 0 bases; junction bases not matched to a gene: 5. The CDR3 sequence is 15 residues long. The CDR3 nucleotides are TGTGCCAGCAGAAGACAGGGGTTTAGCACAGATACGCAGTATTTT. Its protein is CASRRQGFSTDTQYF.

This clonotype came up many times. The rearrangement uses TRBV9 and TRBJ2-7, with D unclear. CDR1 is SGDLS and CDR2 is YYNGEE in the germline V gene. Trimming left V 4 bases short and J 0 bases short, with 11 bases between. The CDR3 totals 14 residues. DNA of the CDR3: TGTGCCAGCAGCTCGGCGAGCCTCTCCTACGAGCAGTACTTC. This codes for CASSSASLSYEQYF.

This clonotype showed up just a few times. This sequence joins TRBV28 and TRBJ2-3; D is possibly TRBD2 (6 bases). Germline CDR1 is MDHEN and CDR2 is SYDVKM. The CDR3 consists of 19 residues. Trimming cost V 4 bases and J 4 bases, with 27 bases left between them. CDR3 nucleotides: TGTGCCAGCAGTTATGACCCCTCCTTTAGCGGCCCTGGGCCAGATACGCAGTATTTT. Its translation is CASSYDPSFSGPGPDTQYF.

The CDR3 coding sequence is TGCAGCGTCTCGGGGGGGTCTGGCACAGATACGCAGTATTTT. Protein product: CSVSGGSGTDTQYF. The chain links TRBV29-1 to TRBJ2-3; the match to TRBD2 covers 8 bases. Germline assignment: CDR1 SQVTM and CDR2 ANQGSEA. This CDR3 spans 14 amino acids. V lost 6 bases, J lost 1 base, and 6 bases stayed unmatched.

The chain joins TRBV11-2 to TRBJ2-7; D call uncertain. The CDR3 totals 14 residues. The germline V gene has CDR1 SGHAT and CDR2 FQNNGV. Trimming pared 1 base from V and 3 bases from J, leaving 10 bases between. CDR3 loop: CASSLVGGVYEQYV. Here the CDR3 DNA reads TGTGCCAGCAGCTTAGTAGGTGGGGTCTACGAGCAGTACGTC.

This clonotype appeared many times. This CDR3 is CASSLSRGGEQYV. In DNA form, the CDR3 reads TGTGCCAGCAGTTTATCCAGGGGGGGCGAGCAGTACGTC. The chain couples TRBV27 to TRBJ2-7; D may correspond to TRBD1 or TRBD2 (7 bases each). Deletions cut 0 bases from V and 6 bases from J, with 9 bases between. The CDR3 extends over 13 amino acids. Germline loops: CDR1 MNHEY, CDR2 SMNVEV (reference sequence).

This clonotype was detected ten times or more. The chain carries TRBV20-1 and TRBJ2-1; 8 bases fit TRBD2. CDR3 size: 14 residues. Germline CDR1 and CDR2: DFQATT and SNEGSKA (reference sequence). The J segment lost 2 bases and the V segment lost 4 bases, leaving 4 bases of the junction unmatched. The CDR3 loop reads CSATGTRPYNEQFF. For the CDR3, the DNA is TGCAGTGCTACCGGGACTAGACCCTACAATGAGCAGTTCTTC.

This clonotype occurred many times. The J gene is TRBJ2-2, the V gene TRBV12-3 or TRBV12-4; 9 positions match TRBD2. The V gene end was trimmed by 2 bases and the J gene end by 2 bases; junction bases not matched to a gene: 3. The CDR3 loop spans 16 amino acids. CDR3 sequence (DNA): TGTGCCAGCAGTTTACTAGCGGGGTTTAACACCGGGGAGCTGTTTTTT. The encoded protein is CASSLLAGFNTGELFF.

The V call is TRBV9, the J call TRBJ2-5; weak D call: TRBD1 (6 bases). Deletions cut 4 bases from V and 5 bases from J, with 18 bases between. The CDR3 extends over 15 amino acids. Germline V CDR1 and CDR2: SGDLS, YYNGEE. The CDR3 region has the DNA TGTGCCAGCAGCCCCTTGTGGGGGCAGGGGGAGACCCAGTACTTC. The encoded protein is CASSPLWGQGETQYF.

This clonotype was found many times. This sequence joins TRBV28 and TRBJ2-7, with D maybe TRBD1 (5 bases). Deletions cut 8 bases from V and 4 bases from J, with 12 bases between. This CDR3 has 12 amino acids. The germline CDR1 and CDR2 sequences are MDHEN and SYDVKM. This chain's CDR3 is CASGPKGYEQYF. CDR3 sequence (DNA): TGTGCCAGCGGCCCTAAGGGGTACGAGCAGTACTTC.

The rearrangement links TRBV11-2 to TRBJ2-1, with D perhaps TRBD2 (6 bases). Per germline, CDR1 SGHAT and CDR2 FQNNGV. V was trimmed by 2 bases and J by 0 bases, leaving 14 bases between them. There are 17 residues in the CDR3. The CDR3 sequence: CASSLIPRGSSYNEQFF. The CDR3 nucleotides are TGTGCCAGCAGCTTAATACCCCGGGGGAGCTCCTACAATGAGCAGTTCTTC.

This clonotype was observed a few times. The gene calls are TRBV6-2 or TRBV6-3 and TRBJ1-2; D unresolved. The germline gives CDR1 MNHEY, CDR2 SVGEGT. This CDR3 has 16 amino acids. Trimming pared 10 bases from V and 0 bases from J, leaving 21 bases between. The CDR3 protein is CATELHGRPTNYGYTF. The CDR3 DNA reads TGTGCCACCGAGCTGCATGGACGCCCGACTAACTATGGCTACACCTTC.

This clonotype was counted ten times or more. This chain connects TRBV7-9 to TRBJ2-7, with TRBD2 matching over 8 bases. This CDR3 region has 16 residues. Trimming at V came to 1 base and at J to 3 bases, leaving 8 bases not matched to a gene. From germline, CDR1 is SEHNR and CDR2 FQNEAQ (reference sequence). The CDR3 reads CASSLGKRGKDYEQYF. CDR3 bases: TGTGCCAGCAGCTTAGGGAAGCGGGGGAAGGACTACGAGCAGTACTTC.

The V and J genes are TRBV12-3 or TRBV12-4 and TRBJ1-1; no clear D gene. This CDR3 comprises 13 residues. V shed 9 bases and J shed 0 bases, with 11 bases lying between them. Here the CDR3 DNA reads TGTGCCAGTCTCCTTTTCATGAACACTGAAGCTTTCTTT. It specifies CASLLFMNTEAFF.

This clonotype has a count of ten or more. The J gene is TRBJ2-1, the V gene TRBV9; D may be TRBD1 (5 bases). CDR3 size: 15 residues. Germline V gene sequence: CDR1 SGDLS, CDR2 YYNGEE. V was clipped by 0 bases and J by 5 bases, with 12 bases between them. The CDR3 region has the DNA TGTGCCAGCAGCGTAGATCACGGACAAAACAATGAGCAGTTCTTC. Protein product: CASSVDHGQNNEQFF.

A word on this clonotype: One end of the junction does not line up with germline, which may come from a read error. The CDR3 loop reads CSGREPGKGSSSGANVLTF. For the CDR3, the DNA is TGCAGTGGTAGAGAACCCGGGAAGGGATCAAGCTCTGGGGCCAACGTCCTGACTTTC. The chain combines TRBV20-1 with TRBJ2-6; possible D gene TRBD2, 5 bases. CDR3 length equals 19 residues. Germline loops: CDR1 DFQATT, CDR2 SNEGSKA (reference sequence).

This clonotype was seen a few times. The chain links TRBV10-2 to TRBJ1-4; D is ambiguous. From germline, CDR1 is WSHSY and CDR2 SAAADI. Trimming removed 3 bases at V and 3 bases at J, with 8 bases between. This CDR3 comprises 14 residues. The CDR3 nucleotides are TGCGCCAGCAGTGACACCTCGGCTAATGAAAAACTGTTTTTT. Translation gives CASSDTSANEKLFF.

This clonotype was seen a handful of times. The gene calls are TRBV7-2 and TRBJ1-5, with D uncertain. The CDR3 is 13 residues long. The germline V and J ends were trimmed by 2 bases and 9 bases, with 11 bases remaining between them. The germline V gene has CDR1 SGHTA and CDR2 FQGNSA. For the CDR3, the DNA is TGTGCCAGCAGCTTAAACCGTGATCGGCCCCAGCATTTT. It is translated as CASSLNRDRPQHF.

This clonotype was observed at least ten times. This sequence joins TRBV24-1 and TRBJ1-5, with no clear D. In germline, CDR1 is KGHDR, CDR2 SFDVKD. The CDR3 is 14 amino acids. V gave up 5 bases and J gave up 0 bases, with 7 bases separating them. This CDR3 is CATSGFYSNQPQHF. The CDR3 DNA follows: TGTGCCACCAGTGGTTTTTATAGCAATCAGCCCCAGCATTTT.

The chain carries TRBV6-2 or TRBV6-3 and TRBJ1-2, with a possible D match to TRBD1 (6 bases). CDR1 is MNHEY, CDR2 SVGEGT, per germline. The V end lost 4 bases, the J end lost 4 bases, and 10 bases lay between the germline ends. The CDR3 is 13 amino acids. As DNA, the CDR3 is TGTGCCAGCAGTTGGACAGCCTCCTATGGCTACACCTTC. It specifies CASSWTASYGYTF.

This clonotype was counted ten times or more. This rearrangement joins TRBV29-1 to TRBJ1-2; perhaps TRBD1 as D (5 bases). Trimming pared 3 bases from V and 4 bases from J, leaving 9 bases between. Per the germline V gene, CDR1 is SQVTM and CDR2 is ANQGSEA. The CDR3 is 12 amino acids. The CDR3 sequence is CSVEPGTYGYTF. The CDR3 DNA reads TGCAGCGTTGAGCCAGGGACCTATGGCTACACCTTC.

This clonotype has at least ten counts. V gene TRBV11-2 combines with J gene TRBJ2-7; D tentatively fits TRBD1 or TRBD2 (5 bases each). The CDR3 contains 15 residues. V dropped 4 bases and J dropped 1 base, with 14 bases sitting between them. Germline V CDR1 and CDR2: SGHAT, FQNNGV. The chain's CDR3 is CASSSQPGPSYEQYF. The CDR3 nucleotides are TGTGCCAGCAGCTCTCAACCGGGGCCATCCTACGAGCAGTACTTC. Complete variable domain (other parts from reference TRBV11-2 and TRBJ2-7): EAGVAQSPRYKIIEKRQSVAFWCNPISGHATLYWYQQILGQGPKLLIQFQNNGVVDDSQLPKDRFSAERLKGVDSTLKIQPAKLEDSAVYLCASSSQPGPSYEQYFGPGTRLTVT.